This entry describes one T cell receptor beta chain. As yet, its antigen is unknown. Germline loops: CDR1 MNHEY, CDR2 SMNVEV (reference sequence). The junction had 3 bases not matched to a gene; V was cut back by 2 bases and J by 0 bases. The CDR3 spans 16 residues. Using its own MiXCR run on the reads, TCRdb lists one record per CDR3 protein. This table has tens of thousands of distinct CDR3 sequences, around 62% appearing once. This record belongs to a study of type 1 regulatory T cells. Findings and caveats of the study: Compared with non-type 1 regulatory T cells, type 1 regulatory T cells showed a more restricted TCR repertoire.

The receptor was derived from a human donor in good health. Input material: cultured non-Tr1 T cells, either the whole culture or a sorted T cell fraction (not recorded which). V usage is TRBV27 and J usage is TRBJ2-1, with 8 bases identical to TRBD2. The CDR3 bases are TGTGCCAGCAGTTTACTAAGCGGGAGCTCCTACAATGAGCAGTTCTTC. Its protein is CASSLLSGSSYNEQFF.